Below, 23 T cell receptor beta chains from the same sample are listed, as sequenced in a study of OX40 agonist ivuxolimab in advanced cancers. Repertoires were generated with immunoSEQ multiplex PCR, while TCRdb's copy carries only in-frame clones and drops some. The table records about 64,000 clones, 80% to 90% of them present only once. Sequenced here: CD4+ or CD8+ T cells sorted from blood, sampled in a trial of the OX40 agonist ivuxolimab. The receptors derive from an adult with an advanced solid tumor such as melanoma, head and neck, liver or kidney cancer.

The chain couples TRBV10-3 to TRBJ2-7; 10 bases align to TRBD1. The CDR3 has 14 residues. The junction had 7 bases not matched to a gene; V was cut back by 5 bases and J by 6 bases. Germline V CDR1 and CDR2: ENHRY, SYGVKD. In DNA form, the CDR3 reads TGTGCCATCAGTCCCACCGACAGGGGGCGCGAGCAGTACTTC. Its translation is CAISPTDRGREQYF.

The chain recombines TRBV5-5 with TRBJ1-1, with D possibly matching TRBD1 (5 bases). This CDR3 region has 14 residues. V lost 4 bases, J lost 4 bases, and 14 bases lay in between. CDR1 and CDR2 (germline): SGHKS, YYEKEE (reference sequence). DNA for the CDR3: TGTGCCAGCAGCATCCTGGGGGACGGCACTGAAGCTTTCTTT. It translates to CASSILGDGTEAFF. Full variable domain (rest looked up from reference TRBV5-5 and TRBJ1-1): DAGVTQSPTHLIKTRGQQVTLRCSPISGHKSVSWYQQVLGQGPQFIFQYYEKEERGRGNFPDRFSARQFPNYSSELNVNALLLGDSALYLCASSILGDGTEAFFGQGTRLTVV.

The rearrangement uses TRBV6-1 and TRBJ1-4; TRBD1 matches 9 bases. Germline values: CDR1 MNHNS, CDR2 SASEGT. The CDR3 covers 15 residues. The J segment lost 1 base and the V segment lost 6 bases, leaving 3 bases of the junction unmatched. CDR3 DNA sequence: TGTGCCAGCAGGGGACAGGGTTTAACTAATGAAAAACTGTTTTTT. Translation gives CASRGQGLTNEKLFF.

For this clone: One end of the junction varies from germline; a read error may be responsible. The V and J genes are TRBV7-7 and TRBJ2-5; D is uncertain. The CDR3 covers 13 residues. Germline values: CDR1 SSHAT, CDR2 FNYEAQ (reference sequence). The CDR3 sequence is CASSLQGLETQYF. The CDR3 DNA reads TGTGCTAGCAGCCTCCAAGGGTTGGAGACCCAGTACTTC.

In this sample, this clone turned up once. One end of the junction fails to match germline, which may point to a read error. The genes are TRBV7-7 and TRBJ1-1; D is perhaps TRBD1 (5 bases). CDR1 is SSHAT, CDR2 FNYEAQ, per germline (reference sequence). The CDR3 runs 13 residues. This CDR3 is CASSLLGDTEAFF. CDR3 DNA sequence: TGTGCTAGCAGCTTATTGGGGGACACTGAAGCTTTCTTT. Full variable domain (rest looked up from reference TRBV7-7 and TRBJ1-1): GAGVSQSPRYKVTKRGQDVTLRCDPISSHATLYWYQQALGQGPEFLTYFNYEAQPDKSGLPSDRFSAERPEGSISTLTIQRTEQRDSAMYRCASSLLGDTEAFFGQGTRLTVV.

This chain links TRBV5-1 with TRBJ2-7, with TRBD1 identical over 12 bases. The CDR3 consists of 16 residues. Germline V gene lookup returns CDR1 SGHRS and CDR2 YFSETQ. Trimming removed 2 bases from V and 7 bases from J; junction bases left unmatched: 10. The CDR3 DNA follows: TGCGCCAGCAGCTTTGGTAGGGGACAGGGGGCGGGAGAGCAGTACTTC. Its translation: CASSFGRGQGAGEQYF.

The V gene is TRBV9, the J gene TRBJ2-3; 7 bases line up with TRBD2. CDR3 size: 15 residues. The ends lost 7 bases at V and 2 bases at J; junction bases unmatched: 10. The V gene's germline CDR1 is SGDLS and CDR2 YYNGEE. The CDR3: CASDPSGEYTDTQYF. In nucleotides, the CDR3 is TGTGCCAGCGACCCCAGCGGGGAGTACACAGATACGCAGTATTTT. Looking up the rest from reference TRBV9 and TRBJ2-3 gives the full variable domain: DSGVTQTPKHLITATGQRVTLRCSPRSGDLSVYWYQQSLDQGLQFLIQYYNGEERAKGNILERFSAQQFPDLHSELNLSSLELGDSALYFCASDPSGEYTDTQYFGPGTRLTVL.

J is TRBJ2-3 and V is TRBV7-2; D perhaps matches TRBD1 (7 bases). Germline lookup yields CDR1 SGHTA and CDR2 FQGNSA. Trimming took off 4 bases at V and 8 bases at J, with 19 bases between the two ends. This CDR3 is 15 amino acids long. The DNA of the CDR3 is TGTGCCAGCAGCTCCCAGGGGGGTGCCCTGATTACGCAGTATTTT. Translated, it gives CASSSQGGALITQYF.

V usage is TRBV15 and J usage is TRBJ2-4; a weak D match, TRBD2 (6 bases). Germline CDR1 is LNHNV and CDR2 is YYDKDF (reference sequence). The CDR3 extends over 17 amino acids. Trimming removed 0 bases at V and 0 bases at J, with 12 bases between. The DNA of the CDR3 is TGTGCCACCAGCAGAGATTCCAGCGGGCTAGCCAAAAACATTCAGTACTTC. This translates into CATSRDSSGLAKNIQYF.

The rearrangement uses TRBV11-2 and TRBJ1-5; 7 bases agree with TRBD1. V shed 4 bases, J shed 3 bases, and the junction held 3 bases outside the gene matches. The CDR3 runs 14 residues. Germline loops: CDR1 SGHAT, CDR2 FQNNGV. The CDR3 sequence: CASSSGQFNQPQHF. DNA of the CDR3: TGTGCCAGCAGCTCGGGACAGTTCAATCAGCCCCAGCATTTT. Together with reference TRBV11-2 and TRBJ1-5, the CDR3 gives the full variable domain: EAGVAQSPRYKIIEKRQSVAFWCNPISGHATLYWYQQILGQGPKLLIQFQNNGVVDDSQLPKDRFSAERLKGVDSTLKIQPAKLEDSAVYLCASSSGQFNQPQHFGDGTRLSIL.

The rearrangement joins TRBV5-1 to TRBJ2-7; a weak D match, TRBD2 (6 bases). Between the trimmed V and J ends, which lost 0 bases and 2 bases, there was a span of 9 bases. The CDR3 runs 14 residues. Looked up from germline, CDR1 is SGHRS and CDR2 is YFSETQ. The CDR3 DNA sequence: TGCGCCAGCAGCTTGGGGGCGGGACCCTACGAGCAGTACTTC. It codes for CASSLGAGPYEQYF. Complete variable domain (other parts from reference TRBV5-1 and TRBJ2-7): KAGVTQTPRYLIKTRGQQVTLSCSPISGHRSVSWYQQTPGQGLQFLFEYFSETQRNKGNFPGRFSGRQFSNSRSEMNVSTLELGDSALYLCASSLGAGPYEQYFGPGTRLTVT.

The rearrangement links TRBV11-2 to TRBJ2-1; 14 positions agree with TRBD2. Germline trimming cut 3 bases from V and 8 bases from J; bases unmatched to any gene: 9. The CDR3 extends over 17 amino acids. Germline assignment: CDR1 SGHAT and CDR2 FQNNGV. CDR3 DNA: TGTGCCAGCAGCTTGGGGACTAGCGGGAGTATGGTCGATGAGCAGTTCTTC. Translation: CASSLGTSGSMVDEQFF.

This CDR3 reads CASSGTTHSQETQYF. CDR3 DNA: TGTGCCAGCAGCGGGACGACCCACTCCCAAGAGACCCAGTACTTC. This sequence joins TRBV9 and TRBJ2-5; D uncertain. This CDR3 is built from 15 residues. The germline gives CDR1 SGDLS, CDR2 YYNGEE. V was pared by 3 bases and J by 1 base, with 13 bases between.

V gene TRBV7-2 combines with J gene TRBJ2-2; 8 nucleotides agree with TRBD1. The germline gives CDR1 SGHTA, CDR2 FQGNSA. The V gene end was trimmed by 1 base and the J gene end by 6 bases; junction bases not matched to a gene: 7. CDR3 size: 16 residues. The CDR3: CASSLVPGQVAGELFF. CDR3 nucleotides: TGTGCCAGCAGCTTAGTACCGGGACAGGTCGCCGGGGAGCTGTTTTTT.

This rearrangement joins TRBV11-3 to TRBJ2-3; D remains ambiguous. The CDR3 totals 13 residues. V lost 1 base to trimming and J lost 5 bases, with 7 bases between them. The V gene's germline CDR1 is SGHNT and CDR2 YENEEA. DNA of the CDR3: TGTGCCAGCAGCTTAGGGGGAAGAGATACGCAGTATTTT. Its translation: CASSLGGRDTQYF.

The CDR3 here is CASSVVGVSSTDTQYF. The CDR3 coding sequence is TGTGCCAGCAGCGTAGTCGGAGTCAGTAGCACAGATACGCAGTATTTT. The chain uses TRBV9 and TRBJ2-3; D gene ambiguous. CDR3 size: 16 residues. Between the trimmed V and J ends, which lost 0 bases and 0 bases, there was a span of 11 bases. CDR1 and CDR2 from the germline V gene are SGDLS and YYNGEE.

The gene calls are TRBV5-6 and TRBJ2-1; maybe TRBD1 (6 bases). CDR1 and CDR2 (germline): SGHDT, YYEEEE. The CDR3 runs to 16 residues. Trimming took off 2 bases at V and 5 bases at J, with 17 bases between the two ends. The chain's CDR3 is CASSLLIGGVNNEQFF. The CDR3 region has the DNA TGTGCCAGCAGCTTACTAATAGGGGGAGTGAACAATGAGCAGTTCTTC.

The table lists this clone with a few counts. V gene TRBV27 combines with J gene TRBJ2-7; possible D gene TRBD1, 7 bases. Germline CDR1 and CDR2: MNHEY and SMNVEV (reference sequence). This CDR3 has 14 amino acids. V lost 10 bases to trimming and J lost 6 bases, with 22 bases between them. The CDR3 reads CAIPWAGGRGEQYF. As DNA, the CDR3 is TGTGCCATCCCTTGGGCAGGGGGGCGCGGCGAGCAGTACTTC.

The rearrangement joins TRBV20-1 to TRBJ2-5; no definite D call. CDR1 is DFQATT and CDR2 is SNEGSKA in the germline V gene (reference sequence). Deletions cut 5 bases from V and 2 bases from J, with 3 bases between. The CDR3 sequence is 10 residues long. This chain's CDR3 is CSARQETQYF. In nucleotides, the CDR3 is TGCAGTGCTCGACAAGAGACCCAGTACTTC.

The genes are TRBV20-1 and TRBJ2-1, with 7 bases lining up with TRBD1. Per germline, CDR1 DFQATT and CDR2 SNEGSKA (reference sequence). This CDR3 is built from 11 residues. The V gene end was trimmed by 6 bases and the J gene end by 7 bases; junction bases not matched to a gene: 3. In DNA, the CDR3 is TGCAGTGCCATCAGGGGGAATGAGCAGTTCTTC. Translating it yields CSAIRGNEQFF.

This chain uses TRBV30 with TRBJ2-7, with TRBD2 matching 11 bases. Germline trimming cut 2 bases from V and 0 bases from J; bases unmatched to any gene: 6. Germline CDR1 reads GTSNPN; CDR2 reads SVGIG (reference sequence). CDR3 length: 16 residues. CDR3 loop: CAWSRSGRALSYEQYF. DNA of the CDR3: TGTGCCTGGAGTCGTAGCGGGAGGGCCCTCTCCTACGAGCAGTACTTC.

The CDR3 spells CASRRREGYEQYF. The CDR3 DNA reads as TGTGCCAGCAGGCGGCGGGAGGGTTACGAGCAGTACTTC. The rearrangement uses TRBV2 and TRBJ2-7, with TRBD2 identical over 9 bases. CDR3 length equals 13 residues. V dropped 6 bases and J dropped 4; count of bases not matched to a gene: 4. The germline V gene encodes CDR1 SNHLY and CDR2 FYNNEI.

The CDR3 sequence is CASSRDGTDTQYF. CDR3 nucleotides: TGTGCCAGTAGTAGGGACGGCACAGATACGCAGTATTTT. The J gene is TRBJ2-3, the V gene TRBV19, with D possibly called TRBD1 or TRBD2 (5 bases each). CDR1 and CDR2 from the germline V gene are LNHDA and SQIVND (reference sequence). Trimming took off 4 bases at V and 1 base at J, with 6 bases between the two ends. The CDR3 covers 13 residues.